These 8 T cell receptor beta chains were all obtained from the same sample, sequenced in a study of PD-1 blockade in classical Hodgkin lymphoma (dated by TCRdb to between 2020 and 2021). Receptor amplification or capture employed the immunoSEQ multiplex PCR assay. TCRdb stores this immuneACCESS table with in-frame sequences only. Part of the clones is absent; in the studies checked, under half of the shortfall reflects unresolved V genes, and no reason is known for the rest. Present in this sample are under 50,000 clones, 55% to 80% of which were seen just once. The top ten clonotypes cover 3.1% of the sample. The time point tag for this specimen amounts to: cycle 4 day 1 (C4D1), after more than five weeks of nivolumab. Every trial patient had relapsed following autologous stem cell transplantation, and prior brentuximab vedotin exposure was what differed among cohorts A, B and C. The sequences come from peripheral blood mononuclear cells (PBMCs), collected before the fourth cycle of nivolumab. These receptors all stem from a human donor with classical Hodgkin lymphoma.

The chain has TRBV6-1 and TRBJ2-3; D gene unclear. The V and J ends lost 6 bases and 3 bases respectively, with 4 bases between them. The germline gives CDR1 MNHNS, CDR2 SASEGT. The CDR3 has 11 residues. CDR3 amino acids: CASSQTDTQYF. CDR3 coding DNA: TGTGCCAGCAGCCAGACAGATACGCAGTATTTT.

The rearrangement uses TRBV6-5 and TRBJ2-3; D remains unclear. V gave up 7 bases and J gave up 1 base, with 9 bases separating them. Germline values: CDR1 MNHEY, CDR2 SVGAGI. This CDR3 comprises 13 residues. The DNA for the CDR3 is TGTGCCAGCAAAGCCAGCGGCACAGATACGCAGTATTTT. Protein sequence: CASKASGTDTQYF.

The chain combines TRBV10-1 with TRBJ2-2, with 7 bases matching TRBD2. The germline V gene has CDR1 WNHNN and CDR2 SYGVQD (reference sequence). The CDR3 has 17 amino acids. V was clipped by 6 bases and J by 7 bases; unmatched bases: 17. Here the CDR3 DNA reads TGCGCCAGCAGGACCTGGGCCGTTGGGGGGGGAGGCGGGGAGCTGTTTTTT. Translating it yields CASRTWAVGGGGGELFF.

The chain is built from TRBV12-2 and TRBJ2-3. TRBV12-2 is a pseudogene locus. The CDR3 totals 16 residues. This chain's CDR3 is CASRLARTGAADTQYF. As DNA, the CDR3 is TGTGCAAGTCGCTTAGCGCGTACGGGGGCCGCAGATACGCAGTATTTT.

The V call is TRBV9, the J call TRBJ1-6; 7 positions match TRBD1. This CDR3 contains 15 residues. With 4 bases clipped from V and 8 bases from J, the junction kept 9 bases outside the gene matches. Germline V lookup: CDR1 SGDLS, CDR2 YYNGEE. The CDR3 DNA reads as TGTGCCAGCAGCCAGGGGGTTGGGGTGGATTCACCCCTCCACTTT. This sequence encodes CASSQGVGVDSPLHF.

The chain uses TRBV6-5 and TRBJ1-2; 9 nucleotides align to TRBD1. Germline CDR1 is MNHEY and CDR2 is SVGAGI. This CDR3 is 14 amino acids long. Losses at the gene ends were 5 bases for V and 7 bases for J; bases not matched to a gene: 8. The CDR3 loop is CASSVLGQGAGYTF. The CDR3, as DNA: TGTGCCAGCAGTGTCCTGGGACAGGGCGCTGGCTACACCTTC.

The chain has TRBV11-3 and TRBJ1-6; the D gene is possibly TRBD1 (5 bases). V gave up 1 base and J gave up 9 bases, with 10 bases separating them. The CDR3 sequence is 14 residues long. CDR1 is SGHNT and CDR2 is YENEEA in the germline V gene. In DNA form, the CDR3 reads TGTGCCAGCAGCTTAGGAGGGGATAGTTCACCCCTCCACTTT. The encoded protein is CASSLGGDSSPLHF.

The gene calls are TRBV28 and TRBJ2-3; D might be TRBD1 (7 bases). The V end lost 7 bases, the J end lost 8 bases, and 19 bases lay between the germline ends. CDR3 size: 14 residues. Per the germline V gene, CDR1 is MDHEN and CDR2 is SYDVKM. CDR3 coding DNA: TGTGCCAGCACAGGGGGGATTAGGATAGGTACGCAGTATTTT. This sequence encodes CASTGGIRIGTQYF.